The rows below give T cell receptor beta chains drawn from one sample of a study of control samples from healthy donors and cancer patients. The assay was immunoSEQ multiplex PCR, and TCRdb's table has in-frame clones only and misses some. The table has roughly 88,000 clones, roughly nine tenths seen once. Sequenced sample: blood. The origin of the receptors is a woman aged 25 to 39 in good health. Each CDR3 is given with its conserved first and last residue. A D gene is named only where the DNA matches it firmly. Clone size appears in some rows only: once, few, many, or a class for an expanded clone.

TRBJ1-1	.	TRBV5-1	few	TGCGCCAGCAGCTTTCTATGGGGCGACACTGAAGCTTTCTTT	CASSFLWGDTEAFF
TRBJ1-1	TRBD1	TRBV19	.	TGTGCCAGTAGTATAGAAACCGGGACAGGGGGTACTGAAGCTTTCTTT	CASSIETGTGGTEAFF
TRBJ2-3	TRBD2	TRBV7-3	.	TGTGCCAGCAGCTATATAGCGGGGGGGACAGATACGCAGTATTTT	CASSYIAGGTDTQYF
TRBJ2-3	.	TRBV7-9	.	TGTGCCAGCAGCCCGCGTTTAGGAGCGACGCAGTATTTT	CASSPRLGATQYF
TRBJ2-3	TRBD2	TRBV5-1	.	TGCGCCAGCAGCTTGCCTAGCGGGAGTGCAGATACGCAGTATTTT	CASSLPSGSADTQYF
TRBJ1-2	.	TRBV7-2	.	TGTGCCAGCAGCTTAGAGTACAGTAACTATGGCTACACCTTC	CASSLEYSNYGYTF
TRBJ2-2	.	TRBV28	.	TGTGCCAGCAGGACGGGACCCGGACGGTTAAGCGGGGAGCTGTTTTTT	CASRTGPGRLSGELFF
TRBJ2-1	.	TRBV7-9	.	TGTGCCAGCAGCTTATCAGTGTCCCTGTCCTACAATGAGCAGTTCTTC	CASSLSVSLSYNEQFF
TRBJ2-7	.	TRBV4-1	.	TGCGCCAGCATGGGTAGCGGTTCCTACGAGCAGTACTTC	CASMGSGSYEQYF
TRBJ1-1	.	TRBV30	.	TGTGCCTGGAGTGTACGGGGGTCCCTTGGAGCTTTCTTT	CAWSVRGSLGAFF
TRBJ1-5	.	TRBV7-7	few	TGTGCCAGCAGCCTTACACTGAATCAGCCCCAGCATTTT	CASSLTLNQPQHF
TRBJ1-4	TRBD1	TRBV30	.	TGTGCCTGGGGGTGGACAGGGATTCGAAGAACTAATGAAAAACTGTTTTTT	CAWGWTGIRRTNEKLFF
TRBJ1-1	.	TRBV27	.	TGTGCCAGCACCCCTGGGGGGACAAACACTGAAGCTTTCTTT	CASTPGGTNTEAFF
TRBJ1-2	.	TRBV5-8	.	TGTGCCAGCAGCGGCTTCGGCTATGGCTACACCTTC	CASSGFGYGYTF
TRBJ1-5	.	TRBV30	.	TGTGCCTGGGTTCAAGGGGGAAGCAATCAGCCCCAGCATTTT	CAWVQGGSNQPQHF
TRBJ1-6	.	TRBV25-1	.	TGTGCCAGCAGTGGGGGGATCTCCTATAATTCACCCCTCCACTTT	CASSGGISYNSPLHF
TRBJ2-7	.	TRBV4-1	.	TGCGCCAGCAGCCACGAGGGCGGACGCCCCTACGAGCAGTACTTC	CASSHEGGRPYEQYF
TRBJ1-5	.	TRBV11-2	.	TGTGCCAGCAGCTTAGGCATGGGGAGTAGCAATCAGCCCCAGCATTTT	CASSLGMGSSNQPQHF
TRBJ1-6	.	TRBV2	.	TGTGCCAGCAGTAGGGGACGGAGCTCCTATAATTCACCCCTCCACTTT	CASSRGRSSYNSPLHF
TRBJ1-2	.	TRBV7-9	.	TGTGCCAGCAGCTTAGAAGGCGGCGGCGGCTACACCTTC	CASSLEGGGGYTF
TRBJ1-6	TRBD1	TRBV9	.	TGTGCCAGCAGCGCGGGTAACAGGGGGAATTCACCCCTCCACTTT	CASSAGNRGNSPLHF
TRBJ1-2	.	TRBV2	once	TGTGCCAGCAGTTCGGGTTCCGCTAACTATGGCTACACCTTC	CASSSGSANYGYTF
TRBJ1-1	TRBD1	TRBV30	.	TGTGCCTGGAGTCCCCGACAGGGACCGAACACTGAAGCTTTCTTT	CAWSPRQGPNTEAFF
TRBJ1-1	TRBD1	TRBV12-3/TRBV12-4	once	TGTGCCAGCAGGGGGACAGGGAACACTGAAGCTTTCTTT	CASRGTGNTEAFF
TRBJ2-6	.	TRBV2	once	TGTGCCAGCAGTGGATGGGGGGCGTATGGGGCCAACGTCCTGACTTTC	CASSGWGAYGANVLTF
TRBJ2-1	TRBD1	TRBV25-1	.	TGTGCCAGCAGTGATTCTCCCGGGGACAGGAGGTGGTTGGAGCAGTTCTTC	CASSDSPGDRRWLEQFF
TRBJ1-6	.	TRBV21-1	.	TGTGCCAGCAGCAAAGTGAGTTTATCGACAGGGGGACAGTCACCCCTCCACTTT	CASSKVSLSTGGQSPLHF
TRBJ1-2	.	TRBV5-1	.	TGCGCCAGCAGCTTGGACACCAACTATGGCTACACCTTC	CASSLDTNYGYTF
TRBJ1-2	.	TRBV5-4	.	TGTGCCAGCAGCTTGGGGGGAGTATATGGCTACACCTTC	CASSLGGVYGYTF
TRBJ1-5	.	TRBV15	.	TGTGCCACCAGCGACCGAAGGATCCTTAATCAGCCCCAGCATTTT	CATSDRRILNQPQHF
TRBJ2-1	.	TRBV11-2	.	TGTGCCAGCAGCTTGTGGGGGAGGGGGAGGAATGAGCAGTTCTTC	CASSLWGRGRNEQFF
TRBJ1-2	.	TRBV30	.	TGTGCCTGGAGGGGGCAGGGCTACACCTTC	CAWRGQGYTF
TRBJ1-4	.	TRBV5-1	.	TGCGCCAGCAAAACACACAGCGAAGGAAAACTGTTTTTT	CASKTHSEGKLFF
TRBJ1-3	.	TRBV5-1	.	TGCGCCAGCAGCTCAGACGGGGTAGAGGAAAACACCATATATTTT	CASSSDGVEENTIYF
TRBJ1-2	TRBD1	TRBV29-1	.	TGCAGCGTTGTACTCAGGGGGCGAGACTATGGCTACACCTTC	CSVVLRGRDYGYTF
TRBJ2-1	TRBD2	TRBV18	.	TGTGCCAGCTCACCCGGACTAGCAGGGTACGATGAGCAGTTCTTC	CASSPGLAGYDEQFF